The source of this TCR beta chain is a study of shared clonotypes between healthy human individuals. Overall study context: Donor ages ranged 18 to 49 years: a couple of women, a few men. CD4 naive cells filled three plates per donor, CD4 memory three, CD8 naive two and CD8 memory one.

Here immunoSEQ multiplex PCR was the method, and the copy in TCRdb shows in-frame clones only, minus some. The table lists a few million clones, more than 90% of them singletons, with roughly 0.13% in the top ten. V was trimmed by 3 bases and J by 4 bases, leaving 13 bases between them. Germline assignment: CDR1 SEHNR and CDR2 FQNEAQ (reference sequence). This CDR3 region has 14 residues. Division of CD4+ cells produced a CD45RA+ naive subset and a CD45RA-negative memory subset. This sequence was found in a man between 18 and 35 years old in good health. The chain combines TRBV7-9 with TRBJ2-7; no clear D. Sequencing was performed on naive CD4+ T cells sorted from blood. Subset denoted: CD45RA+ positively selected. In DNA, the CDR3 is TGTGCCAGCAGCTTCGACTCTCATCCATACGAGCAGTACTTC. This encodes CASSFDSHPYEQYF.